These T cell receptor beta chains were read from a single sample in a study of cytomegalovirus exposure and HLA in healthy donors. TCRdb keeps only in-frame clones here, not all; method: immunoSEQ multiplex PCR. The repertoire holds 55,000 to 70,000 clones, with about three quarters as singletons. Input material: PBMCs. The source of these receptors is a male donor in good health and CMV-seropositive. CDR3s include the opening cysteine and the closing phenylalanine or tryptophan. D genes are given only for firm matches. Part of the rows lack a size; the others show once, few, many or a class for expanded clones.

j_call clone_size d_call v_call cdr3_aa cdr3_nt
TRBJ2-7 once TRBD2 TRBV5-1 CASSLALGRVRNEQYF TGCGCCAGCAGCTTGGCCTTGGGGAGGGTTCGGAACGAGCAGTACTTC
TRBJ1-6 - TRBD1 TRBV11-2 CASSPLLTGFNSPLHF TGTGCCAGCAGCCCCTTACTGACAGGGTTCAATTCACCCCTCCACTTT
TRBJ1-4 few - TRBV4-2 CASSQEQGGKLFF TGTGCCAGCAGCCAAGAGCAAGGAGGAAAACTGTTTTTT
TRBJ2-2 - - TRBV7-2 CASSGSTGKNTGELFF TGTGCCAGCAGCGGAAGCACAGGGAAGAACACCGGGGAGCTGTTTTTT
TRBJ1-1 - - TRBV19 CASSILGGGTEAFF TGTGCCAGTAGTATACTCGGGGGTGGTACTGAAGCTTTCTTT
TRBJ2-5 - TRBD2 TRBV7-3 CASSWSGGTQETQYF TGTGCCAGCAGCTGGAGCGGGGGGACTCAAGAGACCCAGTACTTC
TRBJ2-3 - TRBD1 TRBV7-3 CASSRGTGGPDTQYF TGTGCCAGCAGCCGCGGGACAGGGGGACCAGATACGCAGTATTTT
TRBJ1-1 - - TRBV4-2 CASSHGLPGHRRPYMNTEAFF TGTGCCAGCAGCCATGGGCTCCCGGGACACCGTAGGCCCTACATGAACACTGAAGCTTTCTTT
TRBJ2-2 - - TRBV4-3 CASSAAGQGGNTGELFF TGCGCCAGCAGCGCCGCCGGGCAGGGGGGGAACACCGGGGAGCTGTTTTTT
TRBJ1-2 - - TRBV27 CASGEANYGYTF TGTGCCAGCGGCGAGGCTAACTATGGCTACACCTTC
TRBJ2-5 - TRBD1 TRBV4-1 CASSYKTGTAIQETQYF TGCGCCAGCAGCTACAAAACCGGGACAGCGATCCAAGAGACCCAGTACTTC
TRBJ2-1 - TRBD2 TRBV5-1 CASSPGLAATYNEQFF TGCGCCAGCAGCCCAGGACTAGCGGCCACCTACAATGAGCAGTTCTTC
TRBJ1-5 - - TRBV19 CASSRPIDGSNQPQHF TGTGCCAGTAGTAGACCAATTGACGGGAGCAATCAGCCCCAGCATTTT
TRBJ1-6 - - TRBV27 CASSPGGFLYNSPLHF TGTGCCAGCAGTCCCGGCGGGTTTCTATATAATTCACCCCTCCACTTT
TRBJ2-7 - - TRBV18 CASSLGLTSYEQYF TGTGCCAGCTCCCTCGGACTGACCTCCTACGAGCAGTACTTC
TRBJ1-5 - TRBD1 TRBV5-5 CASRSGQALNQPQHF TGTGCCAGCAGATCCGGACAGGCTCTTAATCAGCCCCAGCATTTT
TRBJ1-6 - - TRBV6-5 CASSTDWTGSPLHF TGTGCCAGCAGCACCGACTGGACTGGTTCACCCCTCCACTTT
TRBJ2-3 - TRBD2 TRBV7-9 CASSSGTSGGTDTQYF TGTGCCAGCAGCTCCGGGACTAGCGGGGGCACAGATACGCAGTATTTT
TRBJ1-1 - - TRBV19 CASRTHRENLNTEAFF TGTGCCAGTAGGACCCACAGGGAGAATTTGAACACTGAAGCTTTCTTT
TRBJ1-2 - TRBD1 TRBV19 CASSIARGNYGYTF TGTGCCAGTAGTATAGCCAGGGGGAACTATGGCTACACCTTC
TRBJ2-1 - TRBD2 TRBV30 CAWSATSGGDRQFF TGTGCCTGGAGTGCGACTAGCGGGGGGGATAGGCAGTTCTTC
TRBJ2-3 - - TRBV7-9 CASSLGRGISTDTQYF TGTGCCAGCAGCTTAGGGCGGGGTATTAGCACAGATACGCAGTATTTT
TRBJ2-7 - - TRBV7-9 CASSSYGSVYEQYF TGTGCCAGCAGCTCCTATGGCAGCGTCTACGAGCAGTACTTC
TRBJ1-1 - - TRBV14 CASSPFTPGGSTEAFF TGTGCCAGCAGCCCTTTTACCCCCGGGGGGTCGACTGAAGCTTTCTTT
TRBJ2-7 - TRBD2 TRBV27 CASSFLAGGNYEQYF TGTGCCAGCAGTTTTCTAGCGGGGGGCAACTACGAGCAGTACTTC
TRBJ2-2 - TRBD1 TRBV5-5 CASSPGQGRGGELFF TGTGCCAGCAGCCCGGGACAGGGAAGGGGCGGGGAGCTGTTTTTT
TRBJ2-2 - - TRBV5-6 CASRFSATNTGELFF TGTGCCAGCAGGTTCAGCGCTACGAACACCGGGGAGCTGTTTTTT
TRBJ1-1 - TRBD1 TRBV9 CASSVVQGGTEAFF TGTGCCAGCAGCGTCGTACAGGGGGGGACTGAAGCTTTCTTT
TRBJ1-4 - - TRBV2 CASNWSNEKLFF TGTGCCAGCAACTGGAGTAATGAAAAACTGTTTTTT
TRBJ2-7 - - TRBV9 CASSDTHEQYF TGTGCCAGCAGCGACACACACGAGCAGTACTTC
TRBJ2-1 - - TRBV7-9 CASSMLQGYNEQFF TGTGCCAGCAGCATGCTACAGGGATACAATGAGCAGTTCTTC
TRBJ1-2 - TRBD1 TRBV30 CAWSVGRGRNYGYTF TGTGCCTGGAGTGTAGGTAGGGGGCGGAACTATGGCTACACCTTC
TRBJ2-1 - - TRBV15 CATRGGAYNEQFF TGTGCCACGAGGGGGGGGGCCTACAATGAGCAGTTCTTC
TRBJ2-5 - TRBD1 TRBV2 CASRGTALYQETQYF TGTGCCAGCAGGGGGACAGCGCTGTACCAAGAGACCCAGTACTTC
TRBJ2-1 - - TRBV5-1 CASSLQPQNEQFF TGCGCCAGCAGCCTACAGCCTCAAAATGAGCAGTTCTTC
TRBJ2-7 - TRBD1 TRBV7-2 CASSLARTGGPYEQYF TGTGCCAGCAGCTTAGCGAGGACAGGGGGCCCCTACGAGCAGTACTTC
TRBJ2-7 - TRBD1 TRBV30 CACQDGTGPYEQYF TGTGCCTGTCAGGACGGGACAGGGCCCTACGAGCAGTACTTC
TRBJ1-5 once - TRBV7-9 CASTNSLGYQPQHF TGTGCCAGCACCAACTCCCTAGGCTACCAGCCCCAGCATTTT
TRBJ1-2 - TRBD1 TRBV2 CASRGLQGRFYGYTF TGTGCCAGCAGGGGATTACAGGGGAGATTCTATGGCTACACCTTC
TRBJ1-2 - TRBD1 TRBV7-9 CASSHRGPYGYTF TGTGCCAGCAGCCACAGGGGGCCTTATGGCTACACCTTC
TRBJ1-2 once - TRBV6-1 CASSEFDYGYTF TGTGCCAGCAGTGAATTCGACTATGGCTACACCTTC
TRBJ2-2 - TRBD2 TRBV5-1 CASSLGSGGTNTGELFF TGCGCCAGCAGCTTGGGCAGCGGGGGTACGAACACCGGGGAGCTGTTTTTT
TRBJ1-2 - TRBD1 TRBV27 CASSSRQGAYGYTF TGTGCCAGCAGTTCTCGACAGGGGGCCTATGGCTACACCTTC
TRBJ2-3 few TRBD2 TRBV5-4 CASSVRAGEDTQYF TGTGCCAGCAGCGTCAGAGCGGGGGAGGATACGCAGTATTTT